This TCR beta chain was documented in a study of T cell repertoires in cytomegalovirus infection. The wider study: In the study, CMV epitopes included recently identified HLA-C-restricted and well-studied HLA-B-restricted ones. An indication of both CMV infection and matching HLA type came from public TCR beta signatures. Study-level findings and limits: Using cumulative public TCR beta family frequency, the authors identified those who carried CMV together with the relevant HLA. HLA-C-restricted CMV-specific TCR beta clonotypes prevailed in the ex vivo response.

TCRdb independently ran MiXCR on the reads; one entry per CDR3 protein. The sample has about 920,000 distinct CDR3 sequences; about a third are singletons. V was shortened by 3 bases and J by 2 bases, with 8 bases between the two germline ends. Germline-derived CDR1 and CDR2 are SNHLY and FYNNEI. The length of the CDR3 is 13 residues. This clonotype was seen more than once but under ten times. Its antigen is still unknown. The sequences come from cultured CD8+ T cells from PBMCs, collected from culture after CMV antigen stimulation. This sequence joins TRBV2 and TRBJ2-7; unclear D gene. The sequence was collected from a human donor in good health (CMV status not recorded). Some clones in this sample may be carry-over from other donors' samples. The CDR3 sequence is CASSDSRTYEQYV. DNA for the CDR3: TGTGCCAGCAGTGACAGCCGAACCTACGAGCAGTACGTC.